This entry lists 32 T cell receptor beta chains sequenced from one sample in a study of cytomegalovirus exposure and HLA in healthy donors. TCRdb keeps only in-frame clones here, not all; method: immunoSEQ multiplex PCR. The sample records about 360,000 clones, approximately 90% being singletons. Sequenced sample: PBMCs. The receptors were sampled from a woman aged 18-29 years in good health and CMV-seronegative.

The rearrangement uses TRBV6-5 and TRBJ1-1; TRBD1 aligns across 10 bases. The junction had 7 bases not matched to a gene; V was cut back by 2 bases and J by 4 bases. The CDR3 spans 16 residues. Looked up from germline, CDR1 is MNHEY and CDR2 is SVGAGI. The CDR3 reads CASSYPRTGGGTEAFF. The CDR3 DNA follows: TGTGCCAGCAGTTACCCGCGGACAGGGGGAGGCACTGAAGCTTTCTTT.

The chain carries TRBV5-1 and TRBJ2-7; 7 bases agree with TRBD2. The CDR3 extends over 16 amino acids. In germline, CDR1 is SGHRS, CDR2 YFSETQ. J was trimmed by 3 bases and V by 0 bases; bases with no gene match: 9. CDR3 sequence reads: CASSLGWRESHYEQYF. In nucleotides, the CDR3 is TGCGCCAGCAGCTTGGGGTGGCGGGAGAGCCACTACGAGCAGTACTTC.

The chain recombines TRBV2 with TRBJ2-7; weak D call: TRBD1 (7 bases). Germline assignment: CDR1 SNHLY and CDR2 FYNNEI. Trimming took off 3 bases at V and 5 bases at J, with 14 bases between the two ends. This CDR3 is 14 amino acids long. The CDR3 sequence is CASSESGGSDEQYF. DNA of the CDR3: TGTGCCAGCAGTGAGTCAGGGGGGAGTGACGAGCAGTACTTC. The whole variable domain, remainder taken from reference TRBV2 and TRBJ2-7, is EPEVTQTPSHQVTQMGQEVILRCVPISNHLYFYWYRQILGQKVEFLVSFYNNEISEKSEIFDDQFSVERPDGSNFTLKIRSTKLEDSAMYFCASSESGGSDEQYFGPGTRLTVT.

The chain couples TRBV30 to TRBJ1-3; D not resolved. Germline V gene lookup returns CDR1 GTSNPN and CDR2 SVGIG (reference sequence). CDR3 length: 14 residues. The V end lost 1 base, the J end lost 0 bases, and 7 bases lay between the germline ends. The CDR3 DNA sequence: TGTGCCTGGAGTGACAGTCCCTCTGGAAACACCATATATTTT. Protein sequence: CAWSDSPSGNTIYF. Filled out from reference TRBV30 and TRBJ1-3, the complete variable domain reads SQTIHQWPATLVQPVGSPLSLECTVEGTSNPNLYWYRQAAGRGLQLLFYSVGIGQISSEVPQNLSASRPQDRQFILSSKKLLLSDSGFYLCAWSDSPSGNTIYFGEGSWLTVV.

The chain joins TRBV28 to TRBJ1-2; possibly TRBD1 for D (5 bases). V lost 3 bases and J 2 bases, leaving 10 bases between the germline ends. Germline lookup yields CDR1 MDHEN and CDR2 SYDVKM. The CDR3 spans 14 residues. Here the CDR3 DNA reads TGTGCCAGCAGTTTCGTTTGGGGCAACTATGGCTACACCTTC. This encodes CASSFVWGNYGYTF.

The chain joins TRBV5-1 to TRBJ2-5; the D gene is possibly TRBD2 (6 bases). In germline, CDR1 is SGHRS, CDR2 YFSETQ. This CDR3 contains 14 residues. Trimming took 5 bases from V and 0 from J, leaving 11 bases between them. The chain's CDR3 is CASRPSGDQETQYF. CDR3 sequence (DNA): TGCGCCAGCAGACCATCGGGGGACCAAGAGACCCAGTACTTC. The variable domain in full, with the rest retrieved from reference TRBV5-1 and TRBJ2-5, is KAGVTQTPRYLIKTRGQQVTLSCSPISGHRSVSWYQQTPGQGLQFLFEYFSETQRNKGNFPGRFSGRQFSNSRSEMNVSTLELGDSALYLCASRPSGDQETQYFGPGTRLLVL.

This chain connects TRBV25-1 to TRBJ1-1, with a possible D match to TRBD1 (5 bases). The CDR3 loop spans 12 amino acids. The germline gives CDR1 MGHDK, CDR2 SYGVNS. Trimming removed 6 bases at V and 7 bases at J, with 12 bases between. CDR3 amino acids: CASRSGGDEAFF. CDR3 coding DNA: TGTGCCAGCAGGAGCGGGGGGGATGAAGCTTTCTTT.

This rearrangement joins TRBV27 to TRBJ1-6; D gene ambiguous. The CDR3 runs to 15 residues. Looked up from germline, CDR1 is MNHEY and CDR2 is SMNVEV (reference sequence). V lost 4 bases, J lost 8 bases, and 15 bases lay in between. The DNA for the CDR3 is TGTGCCAGCAGTTCGCGTCTAGACCTCTATTCACCCCTCCACTTT. Protein product: CASSSRLDLYSPLHF.

The rearrangement links TRBV28 to TRBJ2-3, with D perhaps TRBD1 (6 bases). CDR3 length: 15 amino acids. The germline V gene encodes CDR1 MDHEN and CDR2 SYDVKM. With 8 bases removed from V and 1 base from J, the gap between germline ends came to 16 bases. Here the CDR3 reads CASGLGAGGTDTQYF. The CDR3 DNA follows: TGTGCCAGCGGGCTGGGAGCAGGGGGCACAGATACGCAGTATTTT.

The chain couples TRBV19 to TRBJ2-7, with a tentative D call TRBD1 (5 bases). Trimming took off 3 bases at V and 6 bases at J, with 9 bases between the two ends. The CDR3 sequence is 12 residues long. Germline CDR1 is LNHDA and CDR2 is SQIVND (reference sequence). The CDR3 sequence: CASSIQGSEQYF. The CDR3 nucleotides read TGTGCCAGTAGTATTCAGGGTTCCGAGCAGTACTTC.

The chain employs TRBV7-2 and TRBJ2-2; D is ambiguous. The CDR3 sequence is 14 residues long. Germline CDR1 is SGHTA and CDR2 is FQGNSA. V was shortened by 5 bases and J by 5 bases, with 12 bases between the two germline ends. CDR3 amino acids: CASSPSSVTGELFF. The DNA of the CDR3 is TGTGCCAGCAGCCCTTCTAGTGTTACCGGGGAGCTGTTTTTT.

The chain links TRBV30 to TRBJ2-1; D not certain. The CDR3 is 12 residues long. V was clipped by 3 bases and J by 9 bases, with 12 bases between them. From germline, CDR1 is GTSNPN and CDR2 SVGIG (reference sequence). The CDR3 loop is CAWRGESFEQFF. The CDR3 DNA reads as TGTGCCTGGAGGGGCGAATCTTTTGAGCAGTTCTTC.

The V gene is TRBV28, the J gene TRBJ2-7; 11 positions match TRBD1. This CDR3 is built from 15 residues. Germline V gene sequence: CDR1 MDHEN, CDR2 SYDVKM. Trimming removed 2 bases from V and 7 bases from J; junction bases left unmatched: 7. The CDR3: CASSLGGQGAMEQYF. In DNA form, the CDR3 reads TGTGCCAGCAGTTTAGGAGGACAGGGGGCGATGGAGCAGTACTTC.

The chain links TRBV19 to TRBJ2-1, with 16 bases fitting TRBD2. Germline assignment: CDR1 LNHDA and CDR2 SQIVND (reference sequence). CDR3 length: 18 residues. V lost 9 bases to trimming and J lost 2 bases; unmatched junction nucleotides: 10. CDR3 bases: TGTGCCAGCCAGTTGGGGACTAGCGGGGGGGCCGCCTACAATGAGCAGTTCTTC. Its protein product is CASQLGTSGGAAYNEQFF.

The chain joins TRBV4-2 to TRBJ1-1, with D uncertain. Deletions cut 3 bases from V and 0 bases from J, with 23 bases between. Germline CDR1 and CDR2: LGHNA and YNFKEQ. This CDR3 contains 19 residues. The CDR3 here is CASSQGSGGSRTLNTEAFF. In DNA form, the CDR3 reads TGTGCCAGCAGCCAGGGGTCAGGAGGGAGTAGGACCTTGAACACTGAAGCTTTCTTT.

The V and J genes are TRBV2 and TRBJ1-5, with D perhaps matching TRBD1 (6 bases). The germline CDR1 and CDR2 sequences are SNHLY and FYNNEI. This CDR3 spans 14 amino acids. Trimming cost V 5 bases and J 4 bases, with 12 bases left between them. In nucleotides, the CDR3 is TGTGCCAGCAGTTCGGACAGCATTAATCAGCCCCAGCATTTT. Its translation is CASSSDSINQPQHF.

The CDR3 reads CASSQGQGAGGNTIYF. Here the CDR3 DNA reads TGCGCCAGCAGCCAGGGACAGGGGGCTGGGGGAAACACCATATATTTT. The chain couples TRBV5-1 to TRBJ1-3; 12 bases agree with TRBD1. With V trimmed by 4 bases and J by 4 bases, 6 bases remained unmatched. The CDR3 spans 16 residues. Germline V gene lookup returns CDR1 SGHRS and CDR2 YFSETQ.

This chain joins TRBV5-1 and TRBJ2-2; D is perhaps TRBD1 (6 bases). The CDR3 covers 14 residues. CDR1 and CDR2 (germline): SGHRS, YFSETQ. Trimming removed 3 bases at V and 8 bases at J, with 14 bases between. The CDR3 DNA reads TGCGCCAGCAGCTCTCATGGACAGTCAGGGGAGCTGTTTTTT. It translates to CASSSHGQSGELFF.

This chain links TRBV19 with TRBJ2-1, with 9 bases identical to TRBD1. This CDR3 comprises 15 residues. The V gene's germline CDR1 is LNHDA and CDR2 SQIVND (reference sequence). V lost 7 bases, J lost 2 bases, and 6 bases stayed unmatched. The CDR3 DNA sequence: TGTGCCAGTAACAGGGGGCTAAGCGCCTACAATGAGCAGTTCTTC. It encodes CASNRGLSAYNEQFF.

The rearrangement uses TRBV28 and TRBJ2-1, with TRBD2 as a possible D gene (5 bases). The V gene's germline CDR1 is MDHEN and CDR2 SYDVKM. With 3 bases removed from V and 10 bases from J, the gap between germline ends came to 19 bases. This CDR3 has 15 residues. In DNA form, the CDR3 reads TGTGCCAGCAGTTTCCGCACACTAACTGGGAGAGAGCAGTTCTTC. Its protein is CASSFRTLTGREQFF.

The rearrangement uses TRBV2 and TRBJ2-3; TRBD2 matches at 12 bases. CDR3 size: 17 residues. J was trimmed by 1 base and V by 8 bases; bases with no gene match: 10. CDR1 and CDR2 from the germline V gene are SNHLY and FYNNEI. The CDR3 protein is CASFVGLAGSGTDTQYF. The CDR3 DNA reads as TGTGCCAGCTTTGTTGGACTAGCGGGATCGGGCACAGATACGCAGTATTTT.

The chain joins TRBV25-1 to TRBJ1-5, with D uncertain. Trimming took off 6 bases at V and 0 bases at J, with 6 bases between the two ends. The CDR3 totals 13 residues. Germline CDR1 reads MGHDK; CDR2 reads SYGVNS. CDR3 residues: CASSTNSNQPQHF. CDR3 bases: TGTGCCAGCAGCACTAATAGCAATCAGCCCCAGCATTTT.

The chain has TRBV5-1 and TRBJ1-1, with 8 bases lining up with TRBD1. V dropped 1 base and J dropped 2; count of bases not matched to a gene: 7. Germline CDR1 and CDR2: SGHRS and YFSETQ. The CDR3 length is 16 residues. The CDR3 nucleotides read TGCGCCAGCAGCTTGACGGCAGGGGGCGTAAACACTGAAGCTTTCTTT. Encoded protein: CASSLTAGGVNTEAFF.

V gene TRBV18 combines with J gene TRBJ2-1, with 9 bases that match TRBD2. After removal of 3 bases from V and 2 bases from J, the junction contained 2 bases not matched to a gene. The CDR3 is made up of 15 amino acids. Germline values: CDR1 KGHSH, CDR2 LQKENI. The CDR3 sequence: CASSPGLATYNEQFF. CDR3 bases: TGTGCCAGCTCACCTGGACTAGCGACCTACAATGAGCAGTTCTTC.

The gene calls are TRBV12-5 and TRBJ2-3; TRBD2 agrees at 7 bases. The germline CDR1 and CDR2 sequences are LGHNT and FRNRAP. V trimming: 6 bases; J trimming: 5 bases; junction bases outside the gene matches: 11. The CDR3 sequence is 15 residues long. The DNA of the CDR3 is TGTGCTAGTGGCCCTCGGCGGGAGAATCAAGATACGCAGTATTTT. Amino acids: CASGPRRENQDTQYF.

The chain is built from TRBV6-5 and TRBJ1-1, with 8 bases that match TRBD1. This CDR3 contains 15 residues. The V gene end was trimmed by 7 bases and the J gene end by 3 bases; junction bases not matched to a gene: 10. Germline CDR1 and CDR2: MNHEY and SVGAGI. The DNA of the CDR3 is TGTGCCAGCAAAAGGGACAGGATTGCGCACACTGAAGCTTTCTTT. Translating it yields CASKRDRIAHTEAFF.

The J gene is TRBJ1-2, the V gene TRBV29-1, with D hard to call. This CDR3 comprises 14 residues. Trimming left V 6 bases short and J 1 base short, with 15 bases between. In germline, CDR1 is SQVTM, CDR2 ANQGSEA. CDR3 region: CSVARGYSNYGYTF. DNA for the CDR3: TGCAGCGTGGCGCGGGGTTATAGTAACTATGGCTACACCTTC. The whole variable domain, filled in from reference TRBV29-1 and TRBJ1-2, reads SAVISQKPSRDICQRGTSLTIQCQVDSQVTMMFWYRQQPGQSLTLIATANQGSEATYESGFVIDKFPISRPNLTFSTLTVSNMSPEDSSIYLCSVARGYSNYGYTFGSGTRLTVV.

The chain is built from TRBV4-1 and TRBJ2-1; D is possibly TRBD1 (5 bases). The CDR3 has 14 residues. V gave up 0 bases and J gave up 8 bases, with 11 bases separating them. Germline V lookup: CDR1 MGHRA, CDR2 YSYEKL. The CDR3: CASSQDVRDDEQFF. DNA for the CDR3: TGCGCCAGCAGCCAAGATGTCAGGGATGATGAGCAGTTCTTC.

V usage is TRBV5-1 and J usage is TRBJ2-5; D gene uncertain. CDR3 length: 17 amino acids. The germline V gene has CDR1 SGHRS and CDR2 YFSETQ. Trimming removed 3 bases from V and 7 bases from J, with 25 bases in between. As DNA, the CDR3 is TGCGCCAGCAGCTCTACCGCCTCTGGTTCAACCGTTGGGACCCAGTACTTC. This encodes CASSSTASGSTVGTQYF.

The chain is built from TRBV2 and TRBJ2-6, with a tentative D call TRBD1 (6 bases). V shed 4 bases and J shed 0 bases, with 10 bases lying between them. The CDR3 covers 16 residues. Germline lookup yields CDR1 SNHLY and CDR2 FYNNEI. CDR3 protein: CASSGHRVSGANVLTF. CDR3 in DNA: TGTGCCAGCAGTGGACACAGGGTCTCTGGGGCCAACGTCCTGACTTTC. Full variable domain (outside the CDR3, taken from reference TRBV2 and TRBJ2-6): EPEVTQTPSHQVTQMGQEVILRCVPISNHLYFYWYRQILGQKVEFLVSFYNNEISEKSEIFDDQFSVERPDGSNFTLKIRSTKLEDSAMYFCASSGHRVSGANVLTFGAGSRLTVL.

This clone was seen just once. The CDR3 is CASSEWTGEETQYF. The CDR3 coding sequence is TGTGCCAGCAGTGAATGGACAGGGGAAGAGACCCAGTACTTC. The chain has TRBV25-1 and TRBJ2-5, with 9 bases identical to TRBD1. In germline, CDR1 is MGHDK, CDR2 SYGVNS. The CDR3 runs to 14 residues. The J segment lost 3 bases and the V segment lost 1 base, leaving 0 bases of the junction unmatched.

The chain links TRBV15 to TRBJ2-1; D unresolved. Germline-derived CDR1 and CDR2 are LNHNV and YYDKDF (reference sequence). Trimming removed 3 bases at V and 5 bases at J, with 11 bases between. The CDR3 loop spans 14 amino acids. For the CDR3, the DNA is TGTGCCACCAGCAGGGCCCTTGCCAACAATGAGCAGTTCTTC. Its protein is CATSRALANNEQFF. The whole variable domain, filled in from reference TRBV15 and TRBJ2-1, reads DAMVIQNPRYQVTQFGKPVTLSCSQTLNHNVMYWYQQKSSQAPKLLFHYYDKDFNNEADTPDNFQSRRPNTSFCFLDIRSPGLGDTAMYLCATSRALANNEQFFGPGTRLTVL.